A single sample gave rise to the 24 T cell receptor beta chains below, sequenced in a study of shared clonotypes between healthy human individuals. Cells designated naive CD8 were CD45RO-negative and were positively selected for CCR7, with terminally differentiated effector memory CD45RA+ cells excluded. Using immunoSEQ multiplex PCR, the repertoire was profiled, and TCRdb retains in-frame clones only, with some absent. The data contain roughly 2.1 million clones, around 93% of them singletons. The sequenced sample was naive CD8+ T cells from PBMCs. The receptors come from a man aged 18 to 35 in good health. Some clones in this sample may be carry-over from other donors' samples.

The CDR3 sequence: CASSLGWRGGDSYGYTF. CDR3 coding DNA: TGCGCCAGCAGCTTGGGCTGGCGCGGGGGCGATAGCTATGGCTACACCTTC. This rearrangement joins TRBV5-1 to TRBJ1-2; D is perhaps TRBD1 (6 bases). Germline-derived CDR1 and CDR2 are SGHRS and YFSETQ. Trimming cost V 0 bases and J 4 bases, with 19 bases left between them. The CDR3 has 17 amino acids.

J is TRBJ2-3 and V is TRBV6-6; 8 bases are a match to TRBD2. Germline CDR1 MNHNY, CDR2 SVGAGI (reference sequence). V shed 10 bases and J 0 bases; nucleotides not matched to a gene: 6. The length of the CDR3 is 14 residues. CDR3 amino acids: CATLPSGSTDTQYF. The CDR3 coding sequence is TGTGCCACCCTCCCTAGCGGGAGCACAGATACGCAGTATTTT.

This clone was counted once. The chain joins TRBV7-9 to TRBJ2-7, with a possible D match to TRBD1 (6 bases). V dropped 5 bases and J dropped 0 bases, with 20 bases sitting between them. Germline-derived CDR1 and CDR2 are SEHNR and FQNEAQ (reference sequence). This CDR3 is 17 amino acids long. CDR3 loop: CASSPTLPTDSSYEQYF. Here the CDR3 DNA reads TGTGCCAGCAGCCCCACTCTACCTACGGACAGCTCCTACGAGCAGTACTTC.

In regard to this clone: This sample also contains other DNA sequences that code for the same CDR3. V and J are TRBV7-9 and TRBJ2-7; 9 bases match TRBD1. V was clipped by 5 bases and J by 2 bases; unmatched bases: 4. Per the germline V gene, CDR1 is SEHNR and CDR2 is FQNEAQ (reference sequence). There are 14 residues in the CDR3. The CDR3 spells CASSTRDRAYEQYF. CDR3 DNA sequence: TGTGCCAGCAGCACCCGGGACAGGGCCTACGAGCAGTACTTC.

The CDR3 DNA follows: TGCAGCGTCCAAGACAGGGGCACCGATGAGCAGTTCTTC. Translation: CSVQDRGTDEQFF. The chain uses TRBV29-1 and TRBJ2-1; TRBD1 agrees at 8 bases. Trimming at V came to 6 bases and at J to 8 bases, leaving 9 bases not matched to a gene. The germline CDR1 and CDR2 sequences are SQVTM and ANQGSEA. The CDR3 runs to 13 residues.

The rearrangement uses TRBV6-5 and TRBJ1-5; D might be TRBD1 (5 bases). Germline CDR1 reads MNHEY; CDR2 reads SVGAGI. V dropped 3 bases and J dropped 0 bases, with 12 bases sitting between them. The CDR3 contains 16 residues. Here the CDR3 DNA reads TGTGCCAGCAGTTATACCAACAGGCCTAGCAATCAGCCCCAGCATTTT. Protein sequence: CASSYTNRPSNQPQHF.

V usage is TRBV7-9 and J usage is TRBJ2-2; 9 bases match TRBD2. The CDR3 contains 17 residues. Germline V CDR1 and CDR2: SEHNR, FQNEAQ (reference sequence). After removal of 5 bases from V and 4 bases from J, the junction contained 11 bases not matched to a gene. Here the CDR3 DNA reads TGTGCCAGCAGCCACCGTAAAGAGCGGGAGGTCACCGGGGAGCTGTTTTTT. This codes for CASSHRKEREVTGELFF. The whole variable domain, remainder taken from reference TRBV7-9 and TRBJ2-2, is DTGVSQNPRHKITKRGQNVTFRCDPISEHNRLYWYRQTLGQGPEFLTYFQNEAQLEKSRLLSDRFSAERPKGSFSTLEIQRTEQGDSAMYLCASSHRKEREVTGELFFGEGSRLTVL.

The chain is built from TRBV5-1 and TRBJ2-1; 8 bases line up with TRBD2. This CDR3 comprises 16 residues. Germline-derived CDR1 and CDR2 are SGHRS and YFSETQ. The V gene end was trimmed by 1 base and the J gene end by 3 bases; junction bases not matched to a gene: 6. This chain's CDR3 is CASSLYGGDIYNEQFF. As DNA, the CDR3 is TGCGCCAGCAGCTTGTACGGGGGGGATATCTACAATGAGCAGTTCTTC.

Worth noting for this clone: Other DNA sequences from this sample encode an identical CDR3 as well. This chain uses TRBV6-5 with TRBJ2-7; 8 positions agree with TRBD2. Germline CDR1 and CDR2: MNHEY and SVGAGI. The CDR3 is 16 residues long. V trimming: 0 bases; J trimming: 0 bases; junction bases outside the gene matches: 4. The CDR3 nucleotides are TGTGCCAGCAGTTACTCGCTAGCGGGCGTCTCCTACGAGCAGTACTTC. Protein: CASSYSLAGVSYEQYF.

The V and J genes are TRBV5-6 and TRBJ1-1; 7 bases are a match to TRBD1. Trimming at V came to 4 bases and at J to 4 bases, leaving 10 bases not matched to a gene. The CDR3 contains 15 residues. Germline CDR1 reads SGHDT; CDR2 reads YYEEEE. The CDR3 loop reads CASSMAGTVSTEAFF. In DNA, the CDR3 is TGTGCCAGCAGCATGGCGGGGACAGTTAGCACTGAAGCTTTCTTT.

The V and J genes are TRBV11-2 and TRBJ2-1; 11 positions match TRBD2. Germline V CDR1 and CDR2: SGHAT, FQNNGV. The CDR3 contains 17 residues. V was pared by 3 bases and J by 2 bases, with 6 bases of the junction left unmatched. This CDR3 reads CASSFWTSGLTYNEQFF. The CDR3 bases are TGTGCCAGCAGCTTTTGGACTAGCGGGCTGACCTACAATGAGCAGTTCTTC.

The CDR3 sequence is CASSPGVAGYNEQFF. CDR3 nucleotide sequence: TGTGCCAGCAGCCCCGGGGTAGCGGGATACAATGAGCAGTTCTTC. The chain joins TRBV7-3 to TRBJ2-1, with 8 bases aligning to TRBD2. V lost 5 bases and J lost 4; bases outside the gene matches: 7. CDR1 SGHTA and CDR2 FQGTGA come from the germline V gene. The CDR3 extends over 15 amino acids.

The V call is TRBV6-1, the J call TRBJ1-5; no clear D gene. Germline assignment: CDR1 MNHNS and CDR2 SASEGT. The CDR3 runs 14 residues. V lost 5 bases to trimming and J lost 2 bases, with 10 bases between them. CDR3 sequence (DNA): TGTGCCAGCAGTCATGGCCGTGGCAATCAGCCCCAGCATTTT. Encoded protein: CASSHGRGNQPQHF.

A note on this clone: Other DNA variants within this sample encode the same CDR3. The V gene is TRBV27, the J gene TRBJ2-3; D gene ambiguous. V was clipped by 1 base and J by 1 base, with 9 bases between them. This CDR3 has 15 residues. Germline CDR1 MNHEY, CDR2 SMNVEV (reference sequence). CDR3 DNA sequence: TGTGCCAGCAGTTTATGGACCTCTGGCACAGATACGCAGTATTTT. It specifies CASSLWTSGTDTQYF.

The sample holds one count of this clone. The chain combines TRBV28 with TRBJ1-6; D is unresolved. This CDR3 has 12 amino acids. With 3 bases removed from V and 10 bases from J, the gap between germline ends came to 7 bases. Germline-derived CDR1 and CDR2 are MDHEN and SYDVKM. CDR3 in amino acids: CASSLINSPLHF. CDR3 DNA sequence: TGTGCCAGCAGTTTGATAAACTCACCCCTCCACTTT.

The chain carries TRBV28 and TRBJ2-5; 7 bases are a match to TRBD2. CDR3 length: 13 amino acids. V lost 3 bases, J lost 4 bases, and 2 bases stayed unmatched. Germline V gives CDR1 MDHEN, CDR2 SYDVKM. The DNA for the CDR3 is TGTGCCAGCAGTTTTGGGGAGGGAGAGACCCAGTACTTC. Its protein product is CASSFGEGETQYF.

The rearrangement uses TRBV5-1 and TRBJ2-5; TRBD2 is a possible D gene (6 bases). The CDR3 totals 15 residues. From germline, CDR1 is SGHRS and CDR2 YFSETQ. Trimming cost V 1 base and J 2 bases, with 12 bases left between them. This CDR3 is CASSLKVAEQETQYF. CDR3 sequence (DNA): TGCGCCAGCAGCTTGAAGGTAGCGGAACAAGAGACCCAGTACTTC.

In this sample, this clone turned up once. The V and J genes are TRBV27 and TRBJ2-6; a possible D gene is TRBD1 (6 bases). The CDR3 is 18 amino acids. The ends were cut back, 1 base at V and 0 bases at J, with 13 bases in the middle. Per the germline V gene, CDR1 is MNHEY and CDR2 is SMNVEV (reference sequence). CDR3 DNA sequence: TGTGCCAGCAGTTTATGGGGGCAGCTCTCCTCTGGGGCCAACGTCCTGACTTTC. This codes for CASSLWGQLSSGANVLTF.

V and J are TRBV9 and TRBJ1-1, with a possible D match to TRBD1 (6 bases). Trimming shortened V by 0 bases and J by 11 bases, and 20 bases separated the two germline ends. From germline, CDR1 is SGDLS and CDR2 YYNGEE. The CDR3 is made up of 15 amino acids. CDR3 nucleotide sequence: TGTGCCAGCAGCGTAGATCTTTCCAGGGGCAGGGGTGCTTTCTTT. Its translation: CASSVDLSRGRGAFF.

This sequence joins TRBV28 and TRBJ2-3, with TRBD2 identical over 7 bases. Germline loops: CDR1 MDHEN, CDR2 SYDVKM. The CDR3 has 17 amino acids. Trimming took 3 bases from V and 2 from J; bases not matched to a gene: 11. The CDR3 spells CASSLADLAGFTDTQYF. CDR3 nucleotides: TGTGCCAGCAGTTTGGCAGACTTAGCGGGCTTCACAGATACGCAGTATTTT.

The rearrangement joins TRBV11-2 to TRBJ2-1; the match to TRBD1 covers 7 bases. The CDR3 length is 17 residues. The V and J ends lost 5 bases and 6 bases, in that order; junction bases with no gene match: 16. Germline CDR1 is SGHAT and CDR2 is FQNNGV. CDR3 residues: CASSPRPTGESGNEQFF. CDR3 DNA: TGTGCCAGCAGCCCCCGACCCACAGGGGAAAGCGGCAATGAGCAGTTCTTC.

Only a few counts were recorded for this clone. The chain couples TRBV7-3 to TRBJ1-2; no firm D call. The V gene lost 8 bases and the J gene lost 4 bases, with 17 bases spanning the gap. Germline CDR1 is SGHTA and CDR2 is FQGTGA. This CDR3 is 14 amino acids long. The CDR3 loop reads CASAPGRDPYGYTF. CDR3 nucleotides: TGTGCCAGCGCCCCTGGCCGAGACCCCTATGGCTACACCTTC.

The chain has TRBV27 and TRBJ1-2; 9 bases map to TRBD1. Germline V gene sequence: CDR1 MNHEY, CDR2 SMNVEV (reference sequence). J lost 4 bases, V lost 3 bases, and 12 bases had no gene match. This CDR3 comprises 17 residues. The CDR3 sequence is CASSLGPGQGRFYGYTF. The CDR3 bases are TGTGCCAGCAGTTTGGGCCCGGGACAGGGAAGGTTCTATGGCTACACCTTC.

The chain has TRBV6-1 and TRBJ2-7, with D maybe TRBD1 (6 bases). Trimming stripped 1 base from V and 2 bases from J, with 12 bases between. Germline CDR1 and CDR2: MNHNS and SASEGT. The CDR3 contains 15 residues. The CDR3 sequence: CASSEEVNRAYEQYF. In DNA form, the CDR3 reads TGTGCCAGCAGTGAAGAAGTGAACAGGGCCTACGAGCAGTACTTC.